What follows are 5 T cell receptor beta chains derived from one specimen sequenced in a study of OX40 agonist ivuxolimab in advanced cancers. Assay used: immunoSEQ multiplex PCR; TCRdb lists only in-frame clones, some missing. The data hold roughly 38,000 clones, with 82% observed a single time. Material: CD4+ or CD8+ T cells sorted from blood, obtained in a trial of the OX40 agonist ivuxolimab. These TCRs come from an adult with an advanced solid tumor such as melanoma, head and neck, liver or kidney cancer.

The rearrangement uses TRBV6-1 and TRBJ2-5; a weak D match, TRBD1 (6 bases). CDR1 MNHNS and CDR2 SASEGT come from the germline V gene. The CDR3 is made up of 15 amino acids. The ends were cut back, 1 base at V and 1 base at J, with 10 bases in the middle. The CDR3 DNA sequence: TGTGCCAGCAGTGAAGGGGGGCGGCTCCAAGAGACCCAGTACTTC. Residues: CASSEGGRLQETQYF.

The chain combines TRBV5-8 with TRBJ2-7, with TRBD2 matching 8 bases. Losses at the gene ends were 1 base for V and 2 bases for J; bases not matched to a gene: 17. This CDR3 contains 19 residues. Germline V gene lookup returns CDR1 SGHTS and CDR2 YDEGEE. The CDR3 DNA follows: TGTGCCAGCAGCTTGTATTGGGGACGGAATAGCGGGACCCCCTACGAGCAGTACTTC. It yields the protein CASSLYWGRNSGTPYEQYF.

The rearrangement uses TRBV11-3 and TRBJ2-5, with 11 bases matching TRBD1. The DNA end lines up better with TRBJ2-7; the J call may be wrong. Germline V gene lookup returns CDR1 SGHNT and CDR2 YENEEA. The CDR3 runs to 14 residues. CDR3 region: CASSRTGGMYEQYF. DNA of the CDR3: TGTGCCAGCAGCCGGACAGGGGGCATGTACGAGCAGTACTTC.

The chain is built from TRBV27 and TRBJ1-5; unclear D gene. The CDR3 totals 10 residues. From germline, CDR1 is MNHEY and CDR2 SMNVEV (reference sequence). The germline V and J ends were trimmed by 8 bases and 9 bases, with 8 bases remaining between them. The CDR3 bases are TGTGCCAGCGGAGCGCGGCCCCAGCATTTT. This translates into CASGARPQHF.

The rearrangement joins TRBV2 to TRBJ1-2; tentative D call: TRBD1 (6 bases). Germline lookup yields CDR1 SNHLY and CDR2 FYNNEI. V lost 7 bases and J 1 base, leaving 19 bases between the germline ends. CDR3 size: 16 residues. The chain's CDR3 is CASIPPDGTRNYGYTF. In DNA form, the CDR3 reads TGTGCCAGCATCCCCCCTGACGGGACACGTAACTATGGCTACACCTTC.